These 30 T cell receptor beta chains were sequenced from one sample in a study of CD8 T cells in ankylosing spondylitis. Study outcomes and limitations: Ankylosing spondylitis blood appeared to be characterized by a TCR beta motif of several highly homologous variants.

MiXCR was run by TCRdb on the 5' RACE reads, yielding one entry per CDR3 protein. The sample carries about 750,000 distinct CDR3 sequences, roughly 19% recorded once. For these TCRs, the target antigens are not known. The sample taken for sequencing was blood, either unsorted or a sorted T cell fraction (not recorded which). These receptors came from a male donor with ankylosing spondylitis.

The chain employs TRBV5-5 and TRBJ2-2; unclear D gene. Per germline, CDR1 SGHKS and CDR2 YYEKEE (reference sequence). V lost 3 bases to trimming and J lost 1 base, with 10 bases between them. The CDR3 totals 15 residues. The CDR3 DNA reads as TGTGCCAGCAGCTCTACGGCAGTGAACACCGGGGAGCTGTTTTTT. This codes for CASSSTAVNTGELFF. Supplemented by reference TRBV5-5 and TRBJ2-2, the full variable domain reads DAGVTQSPTHLIKTRGQQVTLRCSPISGHKSVSWYQQVLGQGPQFIFQYYEKEERGRGNFPDRFSARQFPNYSSELNVNALLLGDSALYLCASSSTAVNTGELFFGEGSRLTVL.

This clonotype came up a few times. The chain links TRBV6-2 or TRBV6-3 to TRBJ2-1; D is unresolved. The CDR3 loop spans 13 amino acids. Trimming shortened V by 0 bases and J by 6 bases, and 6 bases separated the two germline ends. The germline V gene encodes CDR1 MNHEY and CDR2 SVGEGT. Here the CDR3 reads CASSYSSSNEQFF. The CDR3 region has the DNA TGTGCCAGCAGTTACTCGAGTTCCAATGAGCAGTTCTTC.

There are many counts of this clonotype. CDR3 DNA sequence: TGTGCCAGCAGCTTGAGGGACTACTCCTCCTACAATGAGCAGTTCTTC. This gives the protein CASSLRDYSSYNEQFF. V gene TRBV7-8 combines with J gene TRBJ2-1, with 7 bases aligning to TRBD2. V was clipped by 3 bases and J by 0 bases; unmatched bases: 5. The CDR3 runs 16 residues. Germline loops: CDR1 SGHVS, CDR2 FQNEAQ.

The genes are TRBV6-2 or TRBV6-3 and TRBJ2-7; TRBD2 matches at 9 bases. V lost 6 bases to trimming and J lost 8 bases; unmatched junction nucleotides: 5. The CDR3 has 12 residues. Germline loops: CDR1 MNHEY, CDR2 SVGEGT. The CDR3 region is CASSRAGGQQYF. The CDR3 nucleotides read TGTGCCAGCAGCCGAGCGGGGGGACAGCAGTACTTC.

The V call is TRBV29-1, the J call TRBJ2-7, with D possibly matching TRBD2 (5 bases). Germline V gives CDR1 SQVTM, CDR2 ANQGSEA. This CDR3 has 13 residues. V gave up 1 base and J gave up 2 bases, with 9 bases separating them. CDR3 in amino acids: CSVEVGSPYEQYF. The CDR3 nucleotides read TGCAGCGTTGAAGTAGGGAGCCCCTACGAGCAGTACTTC.

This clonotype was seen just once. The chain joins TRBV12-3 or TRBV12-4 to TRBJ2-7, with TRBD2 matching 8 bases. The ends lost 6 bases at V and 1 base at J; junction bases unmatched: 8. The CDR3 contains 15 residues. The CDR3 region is CASRGWGGGSYEQYF. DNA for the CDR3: TGTGCCAGCAGGGGGTGGGGCGGGGGGTCCTACGAGCAGTACTTC.

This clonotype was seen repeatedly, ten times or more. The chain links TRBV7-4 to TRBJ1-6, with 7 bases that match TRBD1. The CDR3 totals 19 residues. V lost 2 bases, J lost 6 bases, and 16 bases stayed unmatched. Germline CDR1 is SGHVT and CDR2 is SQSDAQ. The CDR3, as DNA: TGTGCCAGCAGCTTAAAAGGACAGGCCCCCTATGTCCCTAATTCACCCCTCCACTTT. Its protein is CASSLKGQAPYVPNSPLHF.

The CDR3 DNA reads TGTGCCAGCAGCCAAGATCTAGTCTCCAATGAGCAGTTCTTC. This codes for CASSQDLVSNEQFF. The chain links TRBV3-1 to TRBJ2-1; no reliable D call. V was clipped by 0 bases and J by 6 bases, with 9 bases between them. Germline loops: CDR1 LGHDT, CDR2 YNNKEL (reference sequence). The CDR3 has 14 residues.

The CDR3 is CSARTTQADWEDEQFF. As DNA, the CDR3 is TGCAGTGCTAGGACAACACAGGCCGACTGGGAGGATGAGCAGTTCTTC. This chain connects TRBV20-1 to TRBJ2-1; D is perhaps TRBD2 (6 bases). V lost 3 bases and J lost 8, with 23 bases in between. The CDR3 is 16 amino acids. The V gene's germline CDR1 is DFQATT and CDR2 SNEGSKA (reference sequence).

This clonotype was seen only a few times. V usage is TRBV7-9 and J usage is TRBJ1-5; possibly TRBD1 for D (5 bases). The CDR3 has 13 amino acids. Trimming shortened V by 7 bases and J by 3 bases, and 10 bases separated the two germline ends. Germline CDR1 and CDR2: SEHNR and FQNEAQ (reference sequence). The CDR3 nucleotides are TGTGCCAGCACCTCAGGGTCCAATCAGCCCCAGCATTTT. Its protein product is CASTSGSNQPQHF.

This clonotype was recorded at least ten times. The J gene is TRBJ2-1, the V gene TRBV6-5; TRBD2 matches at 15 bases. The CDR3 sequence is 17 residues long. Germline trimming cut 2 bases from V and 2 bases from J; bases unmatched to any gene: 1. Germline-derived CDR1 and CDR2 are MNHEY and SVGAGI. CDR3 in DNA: TGTGCCAGCAGTTACGGGACTAGCGGGGGGACCTACAATGAGCAGTTCTTC. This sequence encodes CASSYGTSGGTYNEQFF.

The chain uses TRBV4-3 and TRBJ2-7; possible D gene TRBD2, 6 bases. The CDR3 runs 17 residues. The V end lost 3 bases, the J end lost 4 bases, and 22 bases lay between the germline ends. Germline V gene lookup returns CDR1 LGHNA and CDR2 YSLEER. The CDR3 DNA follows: TGCGCCAGCAGCCAGGTAACCGGGACTTTGAACGTTTACGAGCAGTACTTC. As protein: CASSQVTGTLNVYEQYF.

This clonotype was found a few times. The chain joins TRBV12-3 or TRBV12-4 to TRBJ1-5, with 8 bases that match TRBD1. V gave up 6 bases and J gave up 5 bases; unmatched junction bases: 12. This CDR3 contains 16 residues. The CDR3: CASSLNRGIGDQPQHF. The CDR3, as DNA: TGTGCCAGCAGCCTTAACAGGGGGATAGGAGATCAGCCCCAGCATTTT.

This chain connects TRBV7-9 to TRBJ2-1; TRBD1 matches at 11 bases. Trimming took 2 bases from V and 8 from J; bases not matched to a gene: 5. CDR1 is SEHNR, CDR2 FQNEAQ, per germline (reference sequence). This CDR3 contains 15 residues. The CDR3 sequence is CASSLQGTGGDEQFF. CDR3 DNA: TGTGCCAGCAGCTTACAAGGGACAGGGGGGGATGAGCAGTTCTTC.

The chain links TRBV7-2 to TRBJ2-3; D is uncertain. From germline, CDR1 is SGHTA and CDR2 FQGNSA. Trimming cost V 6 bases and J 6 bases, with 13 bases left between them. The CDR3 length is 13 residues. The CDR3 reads CASSYLPTDTQYF. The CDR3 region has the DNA TGTGCCAGCAGTTATCTACCTACGGATACGCAGTATTTT.

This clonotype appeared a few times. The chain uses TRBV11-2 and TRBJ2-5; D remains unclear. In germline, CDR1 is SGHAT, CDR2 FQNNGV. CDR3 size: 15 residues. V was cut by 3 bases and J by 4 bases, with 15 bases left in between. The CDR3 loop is CASSFAPRWRETQYF. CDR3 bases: TGTGCCAGCAGCTTTGCCCCCAGGTGGCGAGAGACCCAGTACTTC.

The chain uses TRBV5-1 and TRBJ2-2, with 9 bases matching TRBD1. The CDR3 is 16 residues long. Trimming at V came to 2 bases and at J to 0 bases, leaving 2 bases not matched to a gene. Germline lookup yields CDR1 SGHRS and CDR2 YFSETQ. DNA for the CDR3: TGCGCCAGCAGCTTCCGGACAGGGGCGAACACCGGGGAGCTGTTTTTT. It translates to CASSFRTGANTGELFF.

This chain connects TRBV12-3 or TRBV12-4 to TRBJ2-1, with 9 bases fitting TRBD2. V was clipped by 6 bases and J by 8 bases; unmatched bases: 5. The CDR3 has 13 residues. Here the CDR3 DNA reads TGTGCCAGCAGCTACGCGGGGGGGTATGAGCAGTTCTTC. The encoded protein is CASSYAGGYEQFF.

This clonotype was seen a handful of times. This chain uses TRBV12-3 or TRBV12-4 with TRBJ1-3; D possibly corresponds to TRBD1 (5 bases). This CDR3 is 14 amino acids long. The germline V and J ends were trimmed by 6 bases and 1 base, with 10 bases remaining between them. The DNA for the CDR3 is TGTGCCAGCAGAAGAGAGGGGTCTGGAAACACCATATATTTT. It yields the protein CASRREGSGNTIYF.

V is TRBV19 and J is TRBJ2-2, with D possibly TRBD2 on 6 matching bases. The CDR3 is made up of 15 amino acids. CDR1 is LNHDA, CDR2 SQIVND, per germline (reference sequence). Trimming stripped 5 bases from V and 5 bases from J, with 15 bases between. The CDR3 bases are TGTGCCAGTAGTTGGGGCGCCGCGGGGACCGGGGAGCTGTTTTTT. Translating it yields CASSWGAAGTGELFF.

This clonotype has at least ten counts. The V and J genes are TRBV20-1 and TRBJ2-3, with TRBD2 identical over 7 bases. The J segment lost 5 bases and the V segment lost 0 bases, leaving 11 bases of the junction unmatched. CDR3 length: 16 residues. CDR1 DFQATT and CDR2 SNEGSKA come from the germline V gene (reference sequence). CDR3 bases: TGCAGTGCTAGAGATTTTGCGGGAGCGATTCAAGATACGCAGTATTTT. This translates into CSARDFAGAIQDTQYF.

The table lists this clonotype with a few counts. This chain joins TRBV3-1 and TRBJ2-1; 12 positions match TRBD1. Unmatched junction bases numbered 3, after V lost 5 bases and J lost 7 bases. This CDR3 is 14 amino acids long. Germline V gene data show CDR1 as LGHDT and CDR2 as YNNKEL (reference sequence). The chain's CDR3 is CASSGDRGRNEQFF. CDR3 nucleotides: TGTGCCAGCAGCGGGGACAGGGGGCGAAATGAGCAGTTCTTC.

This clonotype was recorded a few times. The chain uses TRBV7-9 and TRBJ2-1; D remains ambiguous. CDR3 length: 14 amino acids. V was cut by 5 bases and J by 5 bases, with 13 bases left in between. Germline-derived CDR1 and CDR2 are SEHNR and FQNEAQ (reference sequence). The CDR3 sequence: CASSPRAGNNEQFF. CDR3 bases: TGTGCCAGCAGCCCCCGCGCAGGAAACAATGAGCAGTTCTTC.

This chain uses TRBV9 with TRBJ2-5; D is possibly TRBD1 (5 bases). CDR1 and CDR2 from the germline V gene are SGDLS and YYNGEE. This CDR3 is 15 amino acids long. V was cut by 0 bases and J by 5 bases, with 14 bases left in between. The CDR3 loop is CASSVGGSLGETQYF. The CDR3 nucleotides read TGTGCCAGCAGCGTAGGGGGCTCACTTGGGGAGACCCAGTACTTC. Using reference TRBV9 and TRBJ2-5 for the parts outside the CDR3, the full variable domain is DSGVTQTPKHLITATGQRVTLRCSPRSGDLSVYWYQQSLDQGLQFLIQYYNGEERAKGNILERFSAQQFPDLHSELNLSSLELGDSALYFCASSVGGSLGETQYFGPGTRLLVL.

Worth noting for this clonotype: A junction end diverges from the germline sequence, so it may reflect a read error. Here the CDR3 DNA reads TGTGCCATCAGCTCCGGTACCCCGGGGGGGCGTTTTCTTGATACGCAGTATTTT. Its translation is CAISSGTPGGRFLDTQYF. The chain recombines TRBV5-6 with TRBJ2-3; 8 positions match TRBD2. Germline-derived CDR1 and CDR2 are SGHDT and YYEEEE. This CDR3 contains 18 residues.

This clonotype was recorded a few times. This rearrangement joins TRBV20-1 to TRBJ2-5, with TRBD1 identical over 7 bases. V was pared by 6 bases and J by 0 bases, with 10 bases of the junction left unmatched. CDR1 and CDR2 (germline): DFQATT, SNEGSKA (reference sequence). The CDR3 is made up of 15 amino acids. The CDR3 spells CSARWGQMYQETQYF. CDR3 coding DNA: TGCAGTGCCAGGTGGGGACAGATGTACCAAGAGACCCAGTACTTC.

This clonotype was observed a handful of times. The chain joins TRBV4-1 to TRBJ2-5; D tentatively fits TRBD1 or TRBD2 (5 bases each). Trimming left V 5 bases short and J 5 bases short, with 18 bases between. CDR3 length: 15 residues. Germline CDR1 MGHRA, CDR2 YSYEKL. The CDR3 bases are TGCGCCAGCAGCTTAAGGGGTTTAGGGGAGGAGACCCAGTACTTC. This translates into CASSLRGLGEETQYF.

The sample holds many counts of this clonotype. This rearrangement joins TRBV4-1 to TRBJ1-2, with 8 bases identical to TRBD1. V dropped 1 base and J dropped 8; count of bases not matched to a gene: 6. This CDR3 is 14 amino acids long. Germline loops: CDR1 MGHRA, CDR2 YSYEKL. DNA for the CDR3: TGCGCCAGCAGCCAAGTCGCCGGGACAGGCGGCTACACCTTC. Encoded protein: CASSQVAGTGGYTF.

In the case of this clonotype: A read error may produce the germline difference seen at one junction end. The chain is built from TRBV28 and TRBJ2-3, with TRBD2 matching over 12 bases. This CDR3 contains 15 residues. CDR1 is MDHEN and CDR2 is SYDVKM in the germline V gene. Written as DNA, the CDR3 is TGTGCCAGCACCCCCCTAGCGGGAGGGCCGGATACGCAGTGTTTT. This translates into CASTPLAGGPDTQCF.

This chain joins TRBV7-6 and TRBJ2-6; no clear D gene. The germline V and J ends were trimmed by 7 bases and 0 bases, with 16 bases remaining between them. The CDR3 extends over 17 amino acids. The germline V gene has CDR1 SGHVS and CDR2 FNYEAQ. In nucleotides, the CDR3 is TGTGCCAGCACCGCTCTTCCCTGGAGCTCTGGGGCCAACGTCCTGACTTTC. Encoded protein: CASTALPWSSGANVLTF. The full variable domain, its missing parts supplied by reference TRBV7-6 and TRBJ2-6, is GAGVSQSPRYKVTKRGQDVALRCDPISGHVSLYWYRQALGQGPEFLTYFNYEAQQDKSGLPNDRFSAERPEGSISTLTIQRTEQRDSAMYRCASTALPWSSGANVLTFGAGSRLTVL.